This TCR beta chain is drawn from a study of blood T cell repertoires in COVID-19. Data came from immunoSEQ multiplex PCR; TCRdb stores just in-frame clones and leaves some out. The data hold roughly 180,000 clones, with around 94% observed a single time. V was cut by 1 base and J by 7 bases, with 11 bases left in between. The CDR3 loop spans 15 amino acids. CDR1 and CDR2 (germline): LGHDT, YNNKEL (reference sequence). The sequencing input was peripheral blood. The V gene is TRBV3-1 (or the pseudogene TRBV3-2), the J gene TRBJ1-6; D may be TRBD1 (5 bases). This sequence was found in a man aged 25-40 years with COVID-19, enrolled during active disease. DNA of the CDR3: TGTGCCAGCAGCCAAGCAAGGGGCAGGAATTCACCCCTCCACTTT. Its protein product is CASSQARGRNSPLHF.